This T cell receptor beta chain was recovered during a study of vaccination and CD4 T cells after COVID-19. Time point given: late sampling 161 to 241 days after vaccination in a few convalescent patients. Treatment meaning: approximately 10-day PBMC culture with coronavirus spike peptide pools or control peptides (ViraFEST assay). Once obtained from cultured CD4+ T cells, the DNA was sequenced using the Oncomine TCR Beta short-read assay. TCRdb processed the PCR reads anew with MiXCR; each CDR3 protein has one entry. The table has about 17,000 distinct CDR3 sequences, under 65% seen once. Germline V gene lookup returns CDR1 DFQATT and CDR2 SNEGSKA (reference sequence). This CDR3 is 13 amino acids long. With respect to this clonotype: The antigen is unknown.

This chain links TRBV20-1 with TRBJ1-6; 7 nucleotides agree with TRBD1. This TCR derives from a human donor who had recovered from COVID-19. The sample consisted of CD4+ T cells from blood, cultured in vitro, taken about 7 months after SARS-CoV-2 vaccination. This CDR3 is CGTRGQPNSPLHF. CDR3 sequence (DNA): TGCGGAACGAGGGGACAGCCCAATTCACCCCTCCACTTT.